The entry below gives a single T cell receptor beta chain sequence along with its context. This clonotype was seen many times. Its antigen is unknown. Qualities for individual bases were not recorded, and no much larger clone is one base off. These data belong to a study of kidney transplant recipient with SARS-CoV-2 infection (dated by TCRdb to the early 2020s). The CDR3 runs 17 amino acids, cysteine and phenylalanine included. CDR3 DNA is the only sequence kept; it has 51 bases, read in frame from the first base. The germline V gene encodes CDR1 PRHDT and CDR2 FYEKMQ (reference sequence). Trimming costs V 6 bases and J 5 bases, and their ends lie 20 bases apart. This sample's time point label indicates: pre-pandemic baseline sample and day 111 after first positive SARS-CoV-2 test. The sequencer listed for this sample is Illumina MiSeq. The peripheral T cell repertoire was profiled for human TCRbeta genes. Per the authors' processing: To account for variability over time, differences in clonotype abundance were tested using beta-binomial modelling. Expanded clonotypes were screened against the ImmuneCODE reference database of SARS-CoV-2-associated TCRs and mapped to viral genome regions. Additional analyses of the repertoire looked at TRBV gene usage, CDR3 length, CDR3 amino acid overlap between time points, clonotype abundance distributions and Jaccard similarity. The raw public data were reprocessed by TCRdb itself: fastp quality trimming at Q25, MiXCR clonotype calling, in-frame beta chains only. When rows share a CDR3 protein, they turn into one entry using the most common DNA and genes. TCRdb, not the original authors, processed these V and J calls. A total of approximately 240,000 distinct CDR3 sequences appear in this sample, about 30% of them only once. More than 6.5% of the sample is in the top ten clones.

The source was a blood sample, collected at baseline and on day 111 from a kidney transplant recipient. The receptor's source is a male patient between 25 and 40 years old who had COVID-19 and was a kidney transplant recipient. Once a transplant has taken place, some T cells may be donor derived. The chain employs TRBV13 and TRBJ2-6; the D gene remains uncertain. In nucleotide form, the sequence is TGTGCCAGCAGGTTTAGGCGAGTACAAAGTCGGGCCAACGTCCTGACTTTC. Translated, this gives CASRFRRVQSRANVLTF.